A selection of T cell receptor beta chains follows, all from one sample in a study of T-cell memory formation after mild COVID-19. MiXCR was run by TCRdb on the 5' RACE reads, yielding one entry per CDR3 protein. This sample has about 270,000 distinct CDR3 sequences, with roughly 15% found just once. The material sequenced was PBMCs or a T cell subset sorted from them (not recorded which). These receptors were taken from a man between 18 and 29 years old who had mild COVID-19 (a few samples of this study predate the infection). Cell type and time point are not known. The CDR3 runs from the conserved cysteine through the conserved F or W. A D gene is named only where the DNA matches it firmly. Not all rows give a size; the values are once, few, many and, for expanded clones, a class.

NA | TRBJ1-1 | TRBV10-3 | NA | TGTGCCATCAGCCAAGCCCCGCAAGGGGCTTTCTTT | CAISQAPQGAFF
TRBD1 | TRBJ1-5 | TRBV18 | few | TGTGCCAGCTCTCCCGGACAGGCATTTACGACCCAGCATTTT | CASSPGQAFTTQHF
NA | TRBJ2-4 | TRBV29-1 | few | TGCAGCGTTGCCCGCGCCAGGGAGGCCAAAAACATTCAGTACTTC | CSVARAREAKNIQYF
TRBD2 | TRBJ2-5 | TRBV7-9 | few | TGTGCCAGCAGCTTAGTCGCGGGGGAAGAGACCCAGTACTTC | CASSLVAGEETQYF
NA | TRBJ1-1 | TRBV7-9 | NA | TGTGCCAGCAGCTTCACCGGGGTTAGGACTGAAGCTTTCTTT | CASSFTGVRTEAFF
TRBD2 | TRBJ2-5 | TRBV5-1 | few | TGCGCCAGCAGCTTCGTTAGCGGGGATTTACAAGAGACCCAGTACTTC | CASSFVSGDLQETQYF
NA | TRBJ1-6 | TRBV11-2 | NA | TGTGCCAGCAGCAAGAACCGGCTTCTCCACTTT | CASSKNRLLHF
NA | TRBJ1-4 | TRBV28 | NA | TGTGCCAGCAGAGGCAGGGGCTGGGAAAAACTGTTTTTT | CASRGRGWEKLFF
NA | TRBJ2-7 | TRBV30 | NA | TGTGCCTGGAGTAGTTCCACTTACGAGCAGTACTTC | CAWSSSTYEQYF
TRBD2 | TRBJ2-3 | TRBV12-3/TRBV12-4 | few | TGTGCCACCCTAGCGGGGGGGCCGACTACAGATACGCAGTATTTT | CATLAGGPTTDTQYF
TRBD1 | TRBJ1-5 | TRBV20-1 | few | TGCAGTGCCAGACAGGGCAGCAATCAGCCCCAGCATTTT | CSARQGSNQPQHF
NA | TRBJ2-7 | TRBV25-1 | few | TGTGCCAGCAGTGAATACTCGGCTGTCTCCTACGAGCAGTACTTC | CASSEYSAVSYEQYF
TRBD1 | TRBJ2-1 | TRBV7-2 | few | TGTGCCAGCAGCTCCTCGGACAGGGTAAACAATGAGCAGTTCTTC | CASSSSDRVNNEQFF
NA | TRBJ1-2 | TRBV27 | NA | TGTGCCAGCAAACTTTCCAGAGCTAACTATGGCTACACCTTC | CASKLSRANYGYTF
NA | TRBJ2-7 | TRBV5-6 | NA | TGTGCCAGCAGTTTGGCCGTAGGAGGCGGCTACGAGCAGTACTTC | CASSLAVGGGYEQYF
NA | TRBJ1-6 | TRBV9 | NA | TGTGCCAGCAGCCCAAGCCCGCCCGCCTATAATTCACCCCTCCACTTT | CASSPSPPAYNSPLHF
NA | TRBJ1-1 | TRBV18 | NA | TGTGCCAGCTCGGGGGGAGAGAACACTGAAGCTTTCTTT | CASSGGENTEAFF
NA | TRBJ1-2 | TRBV20-1 | NA | TGCAGTGCTAGAGATCAAGCGGGGGGCTATTATGGCTACACCTTC | CSARDQAGGYYGYTF
NA | TRBJ2-4 | TRBV10-3 | NA | TGTGCCATCAGTAAAGCGGACGCCTACATTCAGTACTTC | CAISKADAYIQYF
NA | TRBJ2-1 | TRBV5-1 | few | TGCGCCAGCAGCTTGGTAGATCTGGAGGGGGGAGGCTCCTACAATGAGCAGTTCTTC | CASSLVDLEGGGSYNEQFF
NA | TRBJ1-1 | TRBV5-1 | many | TGCGCCAGCAGCTTACAGGAGAACACTGAAGCTTTCTTT | CASSLQENTEAFF
NA | TRBJ2-5 | TRBV12-3/TRBV12-4 | NA | TGTGCCAGCAGTGAAGGTAGCTCCTTGAGGACCCAGTACTTC | CASSEGSSLRTQYF
NA | TRBJ2-3 | TRBV6-2/TRBV6-3 | few | TGTGCCAGCAGTTACTCGCCAGGAGATACGCAGTATTTT | CASSYSPGDTQYF
TRBD1 | TRBJ2-7 | TRBV6-2/TRBV6-3 | NA | TGTGCCAGCAAACAGGGGAAGAAAGAGCAGTACTTC | CASKQGKKEQYF
NA | TRBJ2-3 | TRBV7-2 | NA | TGTGCCAGCGGTGGGGCAGCAGATACGCAGTATTTT | CASGGAADTQYF
NA | TRBJ1-5 | TRBV30 | NA | TGTGCCTGGAGTGTATTGGGTCAGCCCCAGCATTTT | CAWSVLGQPQHF
NA | TRBJ2-4 | TRBV9 | NA | TGTGCCAGCAGCGTCGGCCCCTCAGCGTCCACCAAAAACATTCAGTACTTC | CASSVGPSASTKNIQYF
TRBD1 | TRBJ1-1 | TRBV5-1 | NA | TGCGCCAGCAGCGAAGACAGGGGACTTAATGAAGCTTTCTTT | CASSEDRGLNEAFF
TRBD1 | TRBJ1-1 | TRBV5-1 | few | TGCGCCAGCAGCCAGGACAGGCCCGAGAACACTGAAGCTTTCTTT | CASSQDRPENTEAFF
TRBD1 | TRBJ2-1 | TRBV5-1 | NA | TGCGCCAGCACCCCCGGGACAGGGAACTCCTACAATGAGCAGTTCTTC | CASTPGTGNSYNEQFF
NA | TRBJ1-3 | TRBV7-9 | few | TGTGCCAGCAGACGACCGCGCTCTGGAAACACCATATATTTT | CASRRPRSGNTIYF
TRBD2 | TRBJ2-1 | TRBV7-2 | NA | TGTGCCAGCTCGCCCGTCGAGAGACTAGCGGGGGGACTCGACTCCTGGCAGTTCTTC | CASSPVERLAGGLDSWQFF
NA | TRBJ2-3 | TRBV7-2 | few | TGTGCCAGCAGCACACGGGCGGATACGCAGTATTTT | CASSTRADTQYF
NA | TRBJ2-5 | TRBV29-1 | few | TGCAGCGACGAACGGTCTTTTCAAGAGACCCAGTACTTC | CSDERSFQETQYF
NA | TRBJ1-2 | TRBV10-3 | few | TGTGCCATCAGTGAGGAGAGAGTTAGCTATGGCTACACCTTC | CAISEERVSYGYTF
TRBD2 | TRBJ2-2 | TRBV12-3/TRBV12-4 | many | TGTGCCAGCAGTTTTCAGCTAGCGGGGGGTACCGGGGAGCTGTTTTTT | CASSFQLAGGTGELFF
NA | TRBJ1-1 | TRBV27 | NA | TGTGCCAGCAGTTTGAAGGTTAGGGGTGAAGCTTTCTTT | CASSLKVRGEAFF
NA | TRBJ2-1 | TRBV10-2 | many | TGCGCCAGCAGTGAGGTCAGGGTAGTCTACAATGAGCAGTTCTTC | CASSEVRVVYNEQFF
NA | TRBJ1-1 | TRBV25-1 | NA | TGTGCCAGCAGTGAAATATGGGGCCAGGCGAACACTGAAGCTTTCTTT | CASSEIWGQANTEAFF
NA | TRBJ1-6 | TRBV2 | NA | TGTGCCAGCAGATTGGTCCAGAGCTCCTATAATTCACCCCTCCACTTT | CASRLVQSSYNSPLHF
NA | TRBJ1-2 | TRBV12-3/TRBV12-4 | NA | TGTGCCAGCAGCCCCACCTTGGGCAACTATGGCTACACCTTC | CASSPTLGNYGYTF
NA | TRBJ1-2 | TRBV7-9 | NA | TGTGCCAGCAGATGGGAGGGGTACTATGGCTACACCTTC | CASRWEGYYGYTF
TRBD1 | TRBJ2-1 | TRBV2 | NA | TGTGCCAGCCCCCCGGGACAGCGCTCCTACAATGAGCAGTTCTTC | CASPPGQRSYNEQFF
NA | TRBJ2-1 | TRBV5-1 | many | TGCGCCAGCAGCTTGGTGGGGGGCTCCTACAATGAGCAGTTCTTC | CASSLVGGSYNEQFF
NA | TRBJ1-1 | TRBV7-2 | few | TGTGCCAGCAGCTCGTTCGGACTTACTGAAGCTTTCTTT | CASSSFGLTEAFF
NA | TRBJ1-6 | TRBV6-6 | few | TGTGCCAGCAGTTACCTAGTGAATTCACCCCTCCACTTT | CASSYLVNSPLHF
NA | TRBJ2-5 | TRBV7-2 | few | TGTGCCAGCAGCTTAAAACAAGAGACCCAGTACTTC | CASSLKQETQYF
NA | TRBJ2-1 | TRBV12-3/TRBV12-4 | few | TGTGCCGGATCGACAGGAATTAGCTCCTACAATGAGCAGTTCTTC | CAGSTGISSYNEQFF
NA | TRBJ1-1 | TRBV20-1 | NA | TGCAGTGCTCTGAAAATCGGGGGAGGTTGGACTGAAGCTTTCTTT | CSALKIGGGWTEAFF
NA | TRBJ1-1 | TRBV10-3 | NA | TGTGCCATCAGTGCTGGTAGCTTAAGAACTGAAGCTTTCTTT | CAISAGSLRTEAFF
TRBD1 | TRBJ1-5 | TRBV4-1 | many | TGCGCCAGCAGCTTACGACAGGGCAGGGGGTATCAGCCCCAGCATTTT | CASSLRQGRGYQPQHF
TRBD2 | TRBJ2-3 | TRBV5-1 | NA | TGCGCCAGCAGCCCGCGGGCGGGGGGCCCTCGGGATACGCAGTATTTT | CASSPRAGGPRDTQYF
TRBD1 | TRBJ2-6 | TRBV29-1 | NA | TGCAGCGCCCGAGTAGGGGGCGCGGCGGCAGGGGCCAACGTCCTGACTTTC | CSARVGGAAAGANVLTF
TRBD1 | TRBJ1-2 | TRBV5-1 | few | TGCGCCAGCAGCTTAACGGGGACAGGGCCAGTCCTCTTC | CASSLTGTGPVLF
TRBD2 | TRBJ2-3 | TRBV19 | many | TGTGCCAGTAGTATAAGGCGGGGGGGCCTAGATACGCAGTATTTT | CASSIRRGGLDTQYF